This T cell receptor (beta chain) was identified in a study of blood T cell repertoires in COVID-19. Study information: Whether acute or convalescent, the COVID-19 samples came from the United States, Italy and Spain. From T cells, B-cell-depleted T cells, or PBMCs came the material, which was cDNA or gDNA.

In the original processing: Amplified reference gene primers provided the basis for estimating nucleated cell counts. Sequencing was performed with immunoSEQ multiplex PCR; in TCRdb, only in-frame clones are kept and a portion is missing. V, J and clone size are those of that table, while D and trimming were read from the DNA. Of around 180,000 clones in the sample, roughly nine tenths were seen once. Germline V CDR1 and CDR2: MRHNA, SNTAGT. V lost 6 bases to trimming and J lost 4 bases; unmatched junction nucleotides: 8. This CDR3 has 15 amino acids. The chain uses TRBV6-4 and TRBJ2-2; 7 nucleotides align to TRBD1. The TCR originated in a man between 60 and 70 years old with acute or convalescent COVID-19. The source material was peripheral blood. The CDR3 sequence is CASRETGAFTGELFF. CDR3 coding DNA: TGTGCCAGCAGGGAAACAGGGGCCTTCACCGGGGAGCTGTTTTTT.